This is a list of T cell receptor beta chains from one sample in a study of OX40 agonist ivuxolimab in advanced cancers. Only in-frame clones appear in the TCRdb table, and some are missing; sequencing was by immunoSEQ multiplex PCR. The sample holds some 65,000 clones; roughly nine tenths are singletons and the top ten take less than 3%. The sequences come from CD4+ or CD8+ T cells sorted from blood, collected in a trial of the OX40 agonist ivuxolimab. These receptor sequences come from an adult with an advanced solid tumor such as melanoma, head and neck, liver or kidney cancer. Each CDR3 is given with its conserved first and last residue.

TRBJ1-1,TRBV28,CASSPGQDHTEAFF
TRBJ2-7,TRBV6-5,CASSPGLYYEQYF
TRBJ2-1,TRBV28,CASSRRGARYNEQFF
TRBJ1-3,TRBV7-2,CASSLEAAVSGNTIYF
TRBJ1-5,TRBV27,CASSSTGFIQPQHF
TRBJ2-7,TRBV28,CASRVPGVRGYEQYF
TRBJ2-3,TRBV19,CASSGSGASTDTQYF
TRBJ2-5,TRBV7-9,CASSYPDVRQETQYF
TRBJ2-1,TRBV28,CASSLVGRDEFF
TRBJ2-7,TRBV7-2,CASSLAGRGEQYF
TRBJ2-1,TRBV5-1,CASSLAGQVHNEQFF
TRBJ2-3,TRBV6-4,CASSDSVGGGTDTQYF
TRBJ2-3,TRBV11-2,CASSPNTDTQYF
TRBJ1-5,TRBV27,CASSLQPGNQPQHF
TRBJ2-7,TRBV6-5,CASSGSGRLSEQYF
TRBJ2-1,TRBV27,CASSLSSTSGFPVDNEQFF
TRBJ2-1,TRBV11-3,CASRGTSGRDYNEQFF
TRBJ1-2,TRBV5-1,CASGMEWGYGYTF
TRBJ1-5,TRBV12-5,CASGLGTGNQPQHF
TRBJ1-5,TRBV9,CASSAYGGAGQPQHF
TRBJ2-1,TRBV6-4,CASSASGRDYNEQFF
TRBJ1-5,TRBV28,CASNPSFRGLQPQHF
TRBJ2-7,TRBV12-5,CASGWTVYEQYF
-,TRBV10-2,CASNPGTSTYEQYF
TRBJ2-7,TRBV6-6,CASSLIRGDEQYF
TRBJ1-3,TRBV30,CAWGQGVGNTIYF
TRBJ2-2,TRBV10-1,CASSESSAGGPGSTGELFF
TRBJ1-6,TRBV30,CACPGGSTKTSSYNSPLHF
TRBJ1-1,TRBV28,CASSLDTLNTEAFF
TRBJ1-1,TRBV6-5,CASSYSLQMNTEAFF
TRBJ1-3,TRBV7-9,CASSLAVSPGNTIYF
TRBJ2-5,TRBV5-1,CASSLVGALQETQYF
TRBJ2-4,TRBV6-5,CASSWGTKNIQYF
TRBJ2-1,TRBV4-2,CASSQNSGSYNEQFF
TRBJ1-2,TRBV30,CAWSPTGTYGYTF
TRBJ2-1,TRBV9,CASSGPDPSGSVEQFF
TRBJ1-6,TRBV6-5,CASRLDRSYNSPLHF
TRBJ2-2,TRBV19,CASSILAGGPGELFF
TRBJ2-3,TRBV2,CASRKGLAERTDTQYF
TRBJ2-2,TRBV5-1,CASSLIGTPGPGELFF
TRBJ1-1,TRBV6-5,CASSYSAQSMNTEAFF
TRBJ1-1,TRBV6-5,CASPGTGDTEAFF
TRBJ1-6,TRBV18,CASSPQRDTRRNSPLHF
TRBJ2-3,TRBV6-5,CASYLGDTQYF
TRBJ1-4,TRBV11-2,CASSLSRGGNEKLFF
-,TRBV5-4,CASSSQTSPSSYEQYF
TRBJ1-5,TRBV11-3,CASSLRPHTYGNQPQHF
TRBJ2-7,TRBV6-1,CASSEAHLYEQYF
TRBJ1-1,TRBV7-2,CASSLDLYRPNTEAFF
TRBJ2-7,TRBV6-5,CASTGNHEQYF
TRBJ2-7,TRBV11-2,CASSSSPPEQYF
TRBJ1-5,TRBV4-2,CASSQGVQVDQPQHF
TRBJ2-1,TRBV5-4,CASSLGSSNEQFF
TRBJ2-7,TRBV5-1,CASSSAGYEQYF